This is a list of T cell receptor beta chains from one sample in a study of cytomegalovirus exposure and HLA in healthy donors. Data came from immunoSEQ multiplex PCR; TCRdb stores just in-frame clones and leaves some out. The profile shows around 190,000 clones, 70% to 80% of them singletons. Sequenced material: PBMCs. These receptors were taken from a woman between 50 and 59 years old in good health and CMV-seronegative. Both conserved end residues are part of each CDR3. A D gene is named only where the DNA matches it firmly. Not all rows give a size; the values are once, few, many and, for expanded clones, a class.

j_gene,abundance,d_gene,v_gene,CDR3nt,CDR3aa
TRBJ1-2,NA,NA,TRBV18,TGTGCCAGCTCACCTCGCCGGCAGGGGAGCGGCTACACCTTC,CASSPRRQGSGYTF
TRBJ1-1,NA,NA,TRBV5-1,TGCGCCAGCAGCTTGAGCAGAGAGAGAGGAGAAGCTTTCTTT,CASSLSRERGEAFF
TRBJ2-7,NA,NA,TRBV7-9,TGTGCCAGCAGCCCCCTCGGGAGCGACGAGCAGTACTTC,CASSPLGSDEQYF
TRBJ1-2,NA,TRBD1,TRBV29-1,TGCAGCGTTGAAAGGTGGACAGGGGGCGGCTACACCTTC,CSVERWTGGGYTF
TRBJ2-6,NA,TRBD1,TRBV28,TGTGCCAGCTTAAGCCAGACAGGGGGCTCTGGGGCCAACGTCCTGACTTTC,CASLSQTGGSGANVLTF
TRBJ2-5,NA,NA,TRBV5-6,TGTGCCAGCAGCTTGTATGAGACCCAGTACTTC,CASSLYETQYF
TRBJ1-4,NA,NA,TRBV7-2,TGTGCCAGCAGCTTAGCAGTGCGGGGGCGTGAAAAACTGTTTTTT,CASSLAVRGREKLFF
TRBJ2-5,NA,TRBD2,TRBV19,TGTGCCAGTTCCAACGGGGGGACGGCTGAAGAGACCCAGTACTTC,CASSNGGTAEETQYF
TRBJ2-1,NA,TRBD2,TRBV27,TGTGCCAGCAGTTTGACGGGACTAGGGTATGAGCAGTTCTTC,CASSLTGLGYEQFF
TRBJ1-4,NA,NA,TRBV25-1,TGTGCCAGCAGTGAATTGGGGGGAAACTATGAAAAACTGTTTTTT,CASSELGGNYEKLFF
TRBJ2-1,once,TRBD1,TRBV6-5,TGTGCCAGCAAGGAGGACAGGGGGCTGAGTGAGCAGTTCTTC,CASKEDRGLSEQFF
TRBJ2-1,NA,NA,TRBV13,TGTGCCAGCAGCTCACACTGGGGGGTTAACAATGAGCAGTTCTTC,CASSSHWGVNNEQFF
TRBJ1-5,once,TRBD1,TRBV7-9,TGTGCCAGCAGCCCTACAGGGGATAGCAATCAGCCCCAGCATTTT,CASSPTGDSNQPQHF
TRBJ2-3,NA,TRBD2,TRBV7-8,TGTGCCAGCAGCTTAAGGCTAGCGGGAGGGCCTGGCACAGATACGCAGTATTTT,CASSLRLAGGPGTDTQYF
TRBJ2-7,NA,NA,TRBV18,TGTGCCAGCTCACCTCGACAGTCCTACGAGCAGTACTTC,CASSPRQSYEQYF
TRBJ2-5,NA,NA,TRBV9,TGTGCCAGCAGCAGCTCCCTCGGGGTCCAGTACTTC,CASSSSLGVQYF
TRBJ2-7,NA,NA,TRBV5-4,TGTGCCAGCAGCTTAGACTCCGGGGTGGGCGAGCAGTACTTC,CASSLDSGVGEQYF
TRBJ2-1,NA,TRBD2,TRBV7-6,TGTGCCAGCAGCTTTTTTATGGCGGGAGTAAGGAATGAGCAGTTCTTC,CASSFFMAGVRNEQFF
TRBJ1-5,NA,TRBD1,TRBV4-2,TGTGCCAGCAGCCAAGTTCACGGGACAGCTCTGAATCAGCCCCAGCATTTT,CASSQVHGTALNQPQHF
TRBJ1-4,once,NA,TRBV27,TGTGCCAGCAGGTCCAGTGTTGAAAAACTGTTTTTT,CASRSSVEKLFF
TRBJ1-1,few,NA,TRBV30,TGTGCCTTGGAAACAGGACAGAACACTGAAGCTTTCTTT,CALETGQNTEAFF
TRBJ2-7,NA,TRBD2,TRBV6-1,TGTGCCAGCAGTGGACAAGCGGGGGGAGCCTACGAGCAGTACTTC,CASSGQAGGAYEQYF
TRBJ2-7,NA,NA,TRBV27,TGTGCCAGCAGCCCCTACAGGGAGTCCTACGAGCAGTACTTC,CASSPYRESYEQYF
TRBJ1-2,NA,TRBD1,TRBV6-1,TGTGCCAGTTCTCGGACAGGGAACTATGGCTACACCTTC,CASSRTGNYGYTF
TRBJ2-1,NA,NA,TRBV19,TGTGCCAGTAGTATGGGGCGGGACGGATGGGTCAATGAGCAGTTCTTC,CASSMGRDGWVNEQFF
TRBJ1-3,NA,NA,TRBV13,TGTGCCAGCAGGCTATTCTCTGGAAACACCATATATTTT,CASRLFSGNTIYF
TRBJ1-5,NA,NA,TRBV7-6,TGTGCCAGCAGCTTATATGGGGCAGGGGACAGCAATCAGCCCCAGCATTTT,CASSLYGAGDSNQPQHF
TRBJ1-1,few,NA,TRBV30,TGTGCCTGGAGTTTACACCTGGACACTGAAGCTTTCTTT,CAWSLHLDTEAFF
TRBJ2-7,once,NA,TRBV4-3,TGCGCCAGCAGCCAAGCAGGAGGGTTCTCCTACGAGCAGTACTTC,CASSQAGGFSYEQYF
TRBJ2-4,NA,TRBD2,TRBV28,TGTGCCAGCGGATCCCATGGGGGGGTCCTAGCCAAAAACATTCAGTACTTC,CASGSHGGVLAKNIQYF
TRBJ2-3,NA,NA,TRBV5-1,TGCGCCAGCATGAGGGTGATGGGGGATACGCAGTATTTT,CASMRVMGDTQYF
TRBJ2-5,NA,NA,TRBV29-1,TGCAGCGTTCCCCCTGCCAGTCCCGAGACCCAGTACTTC,CSVPPASPETQYF
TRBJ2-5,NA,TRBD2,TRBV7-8,TGTGCCAGCAGCTCCTCCACCAGCGGGGCACAAGAGACCCAGTACTTC,CASSSSTSGAQETQYF
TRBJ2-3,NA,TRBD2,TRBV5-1,TGCGCCAGCAGCGTGGGACTAGCGGGCCCTGGAGATACGCAGTATTTT,CASSVGLAGPGDTQYF
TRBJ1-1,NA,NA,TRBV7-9,TGTGCCAGCAGCTTATCTCAGTTGAACACTGAAGCTTTCTTT,CASSLSQLNTEAFF
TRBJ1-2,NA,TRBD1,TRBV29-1,TGCAGCGTTCACTCGACAGGGGAGGGCTATGGCTACACCTTC,CSVHSTGEGYGYTF
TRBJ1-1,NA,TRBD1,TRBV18,TGTGCCAGCTCACCCAAGGGACAGGGGGGAGAAACTTTCTTT,CASSPKGQGGETFF
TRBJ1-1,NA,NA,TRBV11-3,TGTGCCAGCAGCTTCGGGGGGACCACTGAAGCTTTCTTT,CASSFGGTTEAFF
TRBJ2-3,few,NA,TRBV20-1,TGCAGTGCCTACTCAAATACGCAGTATTTT,CSAYSNTQYF
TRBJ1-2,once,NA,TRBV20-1,TGCAGTGCATCTACTGGTCCCGACTACACCTTC,CSASTGPDYTF
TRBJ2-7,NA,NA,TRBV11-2,TGTGCCAGCAGCGACCTTACCGGGTTGGGCGAGCAGTACTTC,CASSDLTGLGEQYF
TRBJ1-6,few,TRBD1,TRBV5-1,TGCGCCAGCAGCTTAACAGGGGAACGTTCACCCCTCCACTTT,CASSLTGERSPLHF
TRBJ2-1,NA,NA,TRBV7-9,TGTGCCAGCAGCCCTCTTACTCCGAGCTCCTACAATGAGCAGTTCTTC,CASSPLTPSSYNEQFF
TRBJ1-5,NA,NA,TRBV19,TGTGCCAGTAGTACAACAGGCACCTATAGCAATCAGCCCCAGCATTTT,CASSTTGTYSNQPQHF
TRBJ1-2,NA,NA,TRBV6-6,TGTGCCAGCAGTTACTCTTGGGCCTTAATTAACTATGGCTACACCTTC,CASSYSWALINYGYTF
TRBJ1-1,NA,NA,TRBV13,TGTGCCAGCAGCTTAGGCCTAAACCTTCGAGCAATGAACACTGAAGCTTTCTTT,CASSLGLNLRAMNTEAFF
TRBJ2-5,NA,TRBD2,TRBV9,TGTGCCAGCAGCGTAGGGACTAGCGGGGGGGCTTTTCAAGAGACCCAGTACTTC,CASSVGTSGGAFQETQYF
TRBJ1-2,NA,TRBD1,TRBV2,TGTGCCAGCAGTGAGGGAACCGGACAGGCGGGCTATGGCTACACCTTC,CASSEGTGQAGYGYTF
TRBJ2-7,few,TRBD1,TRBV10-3,TGTGCCATCAGTCTAGTGGGACAGGGTGTCGAGCAGTACTTC,CAISLVGQGVEQYF
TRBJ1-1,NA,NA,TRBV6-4,TGTGCCAGCAGTGTAGTTTGGCAGGACACTGAAGCTTTCTTT,CASSVVWQDTEAFF
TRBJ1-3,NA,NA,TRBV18,TGTGCCAGCTCACCGCAGGGCACCAGCTCTGGAAACACCATATATTTT,CASSPQGTSSGNTIYF
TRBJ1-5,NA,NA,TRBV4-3,TGCGCCAGCAGCCAATGGGCGTGGGGCAATCAGCCCCAGCATTTT,CASSQWAWGNQPQHF
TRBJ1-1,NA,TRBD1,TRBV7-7,TGTGCTAGCATTTTACAGGGGGCTGAAGCTTTCTTT,CASILQGAEAFF
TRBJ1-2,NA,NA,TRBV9,TGTGCCAGCAGGGCTCAGGGGTCCTACACCTTC,CASRAQGSYTF
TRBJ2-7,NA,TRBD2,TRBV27,TGTGCCAGCAGTTCCCCTAGCGGACTTACGGGGGAGCAGTACTTC,CASSSPSGLTGEQYF
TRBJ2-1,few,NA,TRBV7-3,TGTGCCAGCAGCTTAGGCGGTTTCCCCAATGAGCAGTTCTTC,CASSLGGFPNEQFF
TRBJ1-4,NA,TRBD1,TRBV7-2,TGTGCCAGCAGCTTATCTCCCGGGACAGGGGATGAAAAACTGTTTTTT,CASSLSPGTGDEKLFF
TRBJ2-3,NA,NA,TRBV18,TGTGCCAGCTCACCACCAGCTTTCCGAGTCACAGATACGCAGTATTTT,CASSPPAFRVTDTQYF
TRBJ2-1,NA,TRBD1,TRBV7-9,TGTGCCAGCAGCCAGGGGGACACCCTCTACAATGAGCAGTTCTTC,CASSQGDTLYNEQFF
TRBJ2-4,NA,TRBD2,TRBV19,TGTGCCAGCTCCGGGGCGGGGGGGGCTGGTTTTACGGGCATTCAGTACTTC,CASSGAGGAGFTGIQYF